Listed below are T cell receptor beta chains from one sample, sequenced in a study of T cells in Graves' hyperthyroidism and ophthalmopathy. TCRdb reprocessed the multiplex PCR reads via MiXCR and lists one record per CDR3 protein. This table has some 740,000 distinct CDR3 sequences, around 15% appearing once. Input material: blood. These receptors were collected from a woman aged 18-30 years with Graves' hyperthyroidism. Both conserved end residues are part of each CDR3. Each record gives: J gene, CDR3 length, V gene, clone size, D gene, CDR3 DNA, CDR3 protein. D genes are given only for firm matches. Some rows have no size entry. The others give once, few or many, or a class for an expanded clone.

>TRBJ2-4|17|TRBV28|NA|TRBD2
TGTGCCAGCAGTTTAGGGTGGCGGGGGTCAGCCAAAAACATTCAGTACTTC
CASSLGWRGSAKNIQYF
>TRBJ2-7|15|TRBV19|NA|TRBD2
TGTGCCAGCTCCCGGACTAGCCTCCGCACCTACGAGCAGTACTTC
CASSRTSLRTYEQYF
>TRBJ2-1|15|TRBV7-2|many|TRBD2
TGTGCCAGCAGTGCGGGACTAGCGGATATGGATGAGCAGTTCTTC
CASSAGLADMDEQFF
>TRBJ2-1|17|TRBV27|few|NA
TGTGCCAGCAGTTTAGCGAATCAGCGACCTTCAGGCGTTAAGCAGTTCTTC
CASSLANQRPSGVKQFF
>TRBJ2-1|14|TRBV7-9|many|NA
TGTGCCAGCAGCTCCTACCGGGACGGCAATGAGCAGTTCTTC
CASSSYRDGNEQFF
>TRBJ1-2|14|TRBV24-1|many|NA
TGTGCCACCAGTGATCCCGGGTCTCTCTATGGCTACACCTTC
CATSDPGSLYGYTF
>TRBJ1-2|13|TRBV6-1|many|NA
TGTGCCAGCAGTACAGAACCAGGGAATGGCTACACCTTC
CASSTEPGNGYTF
>TRBJ2-3|20|TRBV11-2|many|TRBD2
TGTGCCAGCAGCTTAGATCGGGGACTAGCGGGAGAAGAGTGGAGGGATACGCAGTATTTT
CASSLDRGLAGEEWRDTQYF
>TRBJ2-5|16|TRBV12-3/TRBV12-4|NA|TRBD2
TGTGCCAGCAGTTTGACTAGCGAGAGGACCCAAGAGACCCAGTACTTC
CASSLTSERTQETQYF
>TRBJ2-7|15|TRBV6-1|few|TRBD2
TGTGCCAGCACCTATACTAGCGGGAGGTTCGACGAGCAGTACTTC
CASTYTSGRFDEQYF
>TRBJ2-2|16|TRBV28|NA|TRBD1
TGTGCCAGCAGTTTCTTCCAGGGGGCCGGCACCGGGGAGCTGTTTTTT
CASSFFQGAGTGELFF
>TRBJ2-3|16|TRBV7-9|NA|TRBD2
TGTGCCAGCAGCTTATCGGGACTAGCGGACACAGATACGCAGTATTTT
CASSLSGLADTDTQYF
>TRBJ2-1|15|TRBV12-5|many|NA
TGTGCTAGTGCACCGACAGTCCGCTCCTACAATGAGCAGTTCTTC
CASAPTVRSYNEQFF
>TRBJ2-5|17|TRBV6-1|NA|TRBD2
TGTGCCAGCAGTGAAGGGTTTATTAGCGGGAGTTCAGAGACCCAGTACTTC
CASSEGFISGSSETQYF
>TRBJ2-5|16|TRBV6-1|few|TRBD2
TGTGCCAGCAGTTTCGATCAAGAGGGGAGGGCGGAGACCCAGTACTTC
CASSFDQEGRAETQYF
>TRBJ2-1|16|TRBV13|NA|NA
TGTGCCAGCACCCACCCGGCGGAGGGGGGACGCTACGAGCAGTTCTTC
CASTHPAEGGRYEQFF
>TRBJ2-3|15|TRBV4-1|many|NA
TGCGCCAGCAGCCAGGCTCCCGGGACCGGGGATACGCAGTATTTT
CASSQAPGTGDTQYF
>TRBJ1-6|16|TRBV5-1|few|NA
TGCGCCAGCAGCTCACATGACAGCTCCTATAATTCACCCCTCCACTTT
CASSSHDSSYNSPLHF
>TRBJ2-5|13|TRBV5-1|NA|TRBD1
TGCGCCAGCAGCTATCAGGGGGAAGAGACCCAGTACTTC
CASSYQGEETQYF
>TRBJ2-7|15|TRBV13|many|NA
TGTGCCAGCAGCTCCTACTACGATCCGGGCTACGAGCAGTACTTC
CASSSYYDPGYEQYF
>TRBJ2-2|15|TRBV5-5|many|TRBD1
TGTGCCAGCAGCTCCGGGACAGGGGACACCGGGGAGCTGTTTTTT
CASSSGTGDTGELFF
>TRBJ2-7|15|TRBV24-1|few|NA
TGTGCCACCAGTGATGTCGGGGCCTCCTACAATGAGCAGTACTTC
CATSDVGASYNEQYF
>TRBJ1-1|13|TRBV7-2|many|NA
TGTGCCAGCAGCTTCAGTACAGGGATTGAAGCTTTCTTT
CASSFSTGIEAFF
>TRBJ2-7|15|TRBV20-1|few|NA
TGCAGTGCTTTAGTGGCTGCGACTACCCCCCACGAGCAGTACTTC
CSALVAATTPHEQYF
>TRBJ2-5|14|TRBV5-6|many|NA
TGTGCCAGCAGCTTGTGGGACACCCAAGAGACCCAGTACTTC
CASSLWDTQETQYF
>TRBJ2-5|13|TRBV2|few|NA
TGTGCCAGCACCCAGTTGGCAGGGGAGACCCAGTACTTC
CASTQLAGETQYF
>TRBJ2-5|20|TRBV15|NA|NA
TGTGCCACCAGCAGAGATCCCTCAACTGCTTCCGGATCAAGTTGGGAGACCCAGTACTTC
CATSRDPSTASGSSWETQYF
>TRBJ1-3|15|TRBV28|few|NA
TGTGCCAGCAGCCGGGGTGGAACTCTTGGAAACACCATATATTTT
CASSRGGTLGNTIYF
>TRBJ2-2|15|TRBV12-3/TRBV12-4|few|NA
TGTGCCTACAAATCCGGGACTCCGAACACCGGGGAGCTGTTTTTT
CAYKSGTPNTGELFF
>TRBJ1-1|15|TRBV30|many|NA
TGTGCCTGGAGTGCCCAAGACAGGATGAACACTGAAGCTTTCTTT
CAWSAQDRMNTEAFF
>TRBJ2-1|14|TRBV2|NA|TRBD2
TGTGCCAAGACTAGCGGGAGGACGGACAATGAGCAGTTCTTC
CAKTSGRTDNEQFF
>TRBJ2-7|15|TRBV12-3/TRBV12-4|many|NA
TGTGCCAGCAGTTCCGGATCGACGGTAACCTACGAGCAGTACTTC
CASSSGSTVTYEQYF
>TRBJ2-7|13|TRBV11-2|many|NA
TGTGCCAGCAGCCCCCTTCAGTACTCCGAGCAGTACTTC
CASSPLQYSEQYF
>TRBJ1-5|15|TRBV27|many|NA
TGTGCCAGCAGTTCTCAGGGGAATAGCAATCAGCCCCAGCATTTT
CASSSQGNSNQPQHF
>TRBJ2-3|16|TRBV7-9|many|TRBD2
TGTGCCAGCAGCTTTTCGCTAGCGGGAATTCCGGATACGCAGTATTTT
CASSFSLAGIPDTQYF
>TRBJ1-1|13|TRBV6-2/TRBV6-3|many|NA
TGTGCCAGCAACTATCACCAGGGCACTGAAGCTTTCTTT
CASNYHQGTEAFF
>TRBJ2-7|15|TRBV18|many|NA
TGTGCCAGCTCACCCGCGGGCGTCGGGATCTACGAGCAGTACTTC
CASSPAGVGIYEQYF
>TRBJ2-7|14|TRBV2|NA|NA
TGTGCCAGCAGTGGGAAAGGGAAGGCCTACGAGCAGTACTTC
CASSGKGKAYEQYF
>TRBJ1-2|14|TRBV5-1|NA|NA
TGCGCCAGCAGCTTGGGGGGGGAGAACTATGGCTACACCTTC
CASSLGGENYGYTF
>TRBJ2-7|14|TRBV29-1|NA|TRBD1
TGCAGCGTTTCGACAGGGATGGTTGCCTACGAGCAGTACTTC
CSVSTGMVAYEQYF
>TRBJ2-7|15|TRBV7-2|few|NA
TGTGCCAGCAGCTTAGAACTACTCAACCCCTACGAGCAGTACTTC
CASSLELLNPYEQYF
>TRBJ1-5|15|TRBV7-9|few|TRBD1
TGTGCCAGCAGCTTAGCCGGGACAGAGGGAGGGCCCCAGCATTTT
CASSLAGTEGGPQHF
>TRBJ1-5|16|TRBV6-1|many|NA
TGTGCCAGCAGTGAAAAACGACAGAATAGCAATCAGCCCCAGCATTTT
CASSEKRQNSNQPQHF
>TRBJ2-5|13|TRBV20-1|NA|NA
TGCAGTGCCCTGACTGCCGATGGGATAGGTGGGGACTTC
CSALTADGIGGDF
>TRBJ2-7|13|TRBV20-1|few|TRBD2
TGCAGTGTAGTGCGGGAGGGCACCCACGAGCAGTACTTC
CSVVREGTHEQYF
>TRBJ2-1|12|TRBV30|NA|NA
TGTACCTGGAGTCCTAGTTACAATGAGCAGTTCTTC
CTWSPSYNEQFF
>TRBJ1-3|15|TRBV28|many|NA
TGTGCCAGCAGTTCCCCGGGGGGCTCTGGAAACACCATATATTTT
CASSSPGGSGNTIYF
>TRBJ2-7|15|TRBV5-1|many|TRBD1
TGCGCCAGCAGCTTGACCGGACAGGGAATAAACGAGCAGTACTTC
CASSLTGQGINEQYF
>TRBJ2-4|16|TRBV7-9|NA|TRBD2
TGTGCCAGCAGCCCCCGGGGAGGGGCGGCCAAAAACATTCAGTACTTC
CASSPRGGAAKNIQYF